A single sample gave rise to the 27 T cell receptor beta chains below, sequenced in a study of blood T cell repertoires in COVID-19. The method was immunoSEQ multiplex PCR; TCRdb's version includes in-frame clones alone and lacks a portion of them. The data show tens of thousands of clones, roughly 90% seen once. Sequencing used peripheral blood. These receptor sequences come from a man in his 70s with active or convalescent COVID-19.

The chain has TRBV24-1 and TRBJ2-1; D might be TRBD1 (6 bases). The CDR3 has 13 amino acids. Trimming cost V 8 bases and J 8 bases, with 15 bases left between them. CDR1 KGHDR and CDR2 SFDVKD come from the germline V gene. The CDR3 sequence: CATKPTGSDEQFF. CDR3 nucleotide sequence: TGTGCCACCAAACCCACAGGGTCGGATGAGCAGTTCTTC.

V usage is TRBV5-1 and J usage is TRBJ2-1; no firm D call. Between the trimmed V and J ends, which lost 4 bases and 0 bases, there was a span of 14 bases. The CDR3 is made up of 16 amino acids. Germline CDR1 is SGHRS and CDR2 is YFSETQ. CDR3 sequence (DNA): TGCGCCAGCAGCCCTACTGTTTCGAGCTCCTACAATGAGCAGTTCTTC. Amino acid sequence: CASSPTVSSSYNEQFF.

V and J are TRBV19 and TRBJ1-5, with 8 nucleotides matching TRBD1. Germline V gene sequence: CDR1 LNHDA, CDR2 SQIVND (reference sequence). Trimming took 6 bases from V and 0 from J; bases not matched to a gene: 4. CDR3 length: 15 residues. CDR3 loop: CASRDREGSNQPQHF. CDR3 sequence (DNA): TGTGCCAGTAGGGACAGGGAGGGTAGCAATCAGCCCCAGCATTTT.

The V call is TRBV28, the J call TRBJ1-4; D gene uncertain. The V and J ends lost 11 bases and 0 bases respectively, with 10 bases between them. CDR3 length equals 13 residues. Germline CDR1 MDHEN, CDR2 SYDVKM. CDR3 DNA: TGTGCCTGCCGACGGGCAACTAATGAAAAACTGTTTTTT. It yields the protein CACRRATNEKLFF.

This chain joins TRBV6-5 and TRBJ2-6, with D possibly matching TRBD2 (5 bases). The germline V gene has CDR1 MNHEY and CDR2 SVGAGI. Trimming took off 8 bases at V and 0 bases at J, with 8 bases between the two ends. CDR3 length equals 14 residues. CDR3 nucleotides: TGTGCCAGCTCCCGGGGCTCTGGGGCCAACGTCCTGACTTTC. Its translation is CASSRGSGANVLTF.

The J gene is TRBJ2-7, the V gene TRBV6-2 or TRBV6-3; D perhaps matches TRBD2 (6 bases). The CDR3 has 14 amino acids. Deletions cut 6 bases from V and 5 bases from J, with 17 bases between. In germline, CDR1 is MNHEY, CDR2 SVGEGT. The CDR3 DNA reads TGTGCCAGCAGCCACGCAATGGGGGGACACGAGCAGTACTTC. Encoded protein: CASSHAMGGHEQYF.

The J gene is TRBJ1-2, the V gene TRBV9; no clear D gene. Per the germline V gene, CDR1 is SGDLS and CDR2 is YYNGEE. Trimming pared 3 bases from V and 0 bases from J, leaving 9 bases between. The CDR3 runs 14 residues. The CDR3 protein is CASSAQRSNYGYTF. CDR3 bases: TGTGCCAGCAGCGCCCAGCGATCTAACTATGGCTACACCTTC.

The chain couples TRBV2 to TRBJ1-1; D call uncertain. There are 11 residues in the CDR3. The V gene's germline CDR1 is SNHLY and CDR2 FYNNEI. Between the trimmed V and J ends, which lost 5 bases and 5 bases, there was a span of 6 bases. The CDR3 region has the DNA TGTGCCAGCAGTCCCGGTACTGAAGCTTTCTTT. The encoded protein is CASSPGTEAFF. The full variable domain, in which reference TRBV2 and TRBJ1-1 provide the parts outside the CDR3, is EPEVTQTPSHQVTQMGQEVILRCVPISNHLYFYWYRQILGQKVEFLVSFYNNEISEKSEIFDDQFSVERPDGSNFTLKIRSTKLEDSAMYFCASSPGTEAFFGQGTRLTVV.

The chain links TRBV5-1 to TRBJ2-7; TRBD2 agrees at 7 bases. V shed 3 bases and J 2 bases; nucleotides not matched to a gene: 11. CDR1 SGHRS and CDR2 YFSETQ come from the germline V gene. The CDR3 extends over 16 amino acids. The chain's CDR3 is CASSWTHGGLTYEQYF. The CDR3 bases are TGCGCCAGCAGCTGGACTCACGGGGGGTTAACCTACGAGCAGTACTTC.

This chain connects TRBV19 to TRBJ2-2, with D maybe TRBD1 (6 bases). Germline V lookup: CDR1 LNHDA, CDR2 SQIVND (reference sequence). This CDR3 spans 15 amino acids. The germline V and J ends were trimmed by 6 bases and 4 bases, with 15 bases remaining between them. CDR3 sequence: CASSQGTRSTGELFF. CDR3 DNA sequence: TGTGCCAGTAGCCAGGGGACGCGGAGCACCGGGGAGCTGTTTTTT.

This clone is a singleton in its sample. The chain is built from TRBV25-1 and TRBJ1-1; D not resolved. The CDR3 spans 13 residues. Germline V gene data show CDR1 as MGHDK and CDR2 as SYGVNS. The V and J ends lost 5 bases and 1 base respectively, with 8 bases between them. Here the CDR3 reads CASSNRGNTEAFF. For the CDR3, the DNA is TGTGCCAGCAGTAATCGGGGGAACACTGAAGCTTTCTTT.

The gene calls are TRBV28 and TRBJ1-1; 9 nucleotides align to TRBD1. The V gene's germline CDR1 is MDHEN and CDR2 SYDVKM. There are 12 residues in the CDR3. V was pared by 6 bases and J by 9 bases, with 5 bases of the junction left unmatched. CDR3 region: CASRSGTGQAFF. DNA for the CDR3: TGTGCCAGCAGGTCAGGGACAGGGCAAGCTTTCTTT.

The chain recombines TRBV5-1 with TRBJ2-5; no reliable D call. Germline CDR1 SGHRS, CDR2 YFSETQ. The CDR3 extends over 16 amino acids. V dropped 4 bases and J dropped 2 bases, with 18 bases sitting between them. The CDR3 reads CASSQGGALWQETQYF. The CDR3 DNA reads as TGCGCCAGCAGCCAAGGCGGAGCTCTGTGGCAAGAGACCCAGTACTTC.

In this sample, this clone turned up once. The chain is built from TRBV3-1 (or the pseudogene TRBV3-2) and TRBJ2-6; TRBD1 matches 8 bases. CDR1 and CDR2 (germline): LGHDT, YNNKEL (reference sequence). The V gene end was trimmed by 2 bases and the J gene end by 4 bases; junction bases not matched to a gene: 10. This CDR3 has 18 amino acids. The CDR3 DNA sequence: TGTGCCAGCAGCCAAATTACAGGGGGACCGTGGGGGGCCAACGTCCTGACTTTC. Translation gives CASSQITGGPWGANVLTF.

The chain couples TRBV5-4 to TRBJ1-6; D remains ambiguous. In germline, CDR1 is SGHNT, CDR2 YYREEE (reference sequence). The CDR3 extends over 17 amino acids. V lost 4 bases and J lost 3, with 17 bases in between. CDR3 nucleotides: TGTGCCAGCAGCCCGGGGTCTACTCGAAGCTATAATTCACCCCTCCACTTT. Translated: CASSPGSTRSYNSPLHF. Using reference TRBV5-4 and TRBJ1-6 for the parts outside the CDR3, the full variable domain is ETGVTQSPTHLIKTRGQQVTLRCSSQSGHNTVSWYQQALGQGPQFIFQYYREEENGRGNFPPRFSGLQFPNYSSELNVNALELDDSALYLCASSPGSTRSYNSPLHFGNGTRLTVT.

The CDR3 DNA follows: TGTGCCAGCAGCACCCGGGACAGGGGCCGGACTGAAGCTTTCTTT. Its protein is CASSTRDRGRTEAFF. V usage is TRBV5-6 and J usage is TRBJ1-1; 10 bases are shared with TRBD1. The germline V gene has CDR1 SGHDT and CDR2 YYEEEE. Trimming took 4 bases from V and 5 from J; bases not matched to a gene: 8. The CDR3 runs 15 residues.

This clone came up once. The chain joins TRBV5-1 to TRBJ1-1, with 8 bases identical to TRBD1. Looked up from germline, CDR1 is SGHRS and CDR2 is YFSETQ. The CDR3 runs to 15 residues. Germline trimming cut 0 bases from V and 0 bases from J; bases unmatched to any gene: 1. The CDR3 reads CASSLEDRVNTEAFF. CDR3 bases: TGCGCCAGCAGCTTGGAGGACAGGGTGAACACTGAAGCTTTCTTT.

V is TRBV5-1 and J is TRBJ1-4; D not resolved. From germline, CDR1 is SGHRS and CDR2 YFSETQ. V gave up 4 bases and J gave up 1 base, with 11 bases separating them. There are 15 residues in the CDR3. This CDR3 reads CASSPGTVTNEKLFF. The CDR3 DNA sequence: TGCGCCAGCAGCCCGGGAACGGTAACTAATGAAAAACTGTTTTTT.

The chain couples TRBV7-2 to TRBJ1-5; 8 positions agree with TRBD1. V dropped 5 bases and J dropped 6; count of bases not matched to a gene: 6. The CDR3 totals 14 residues. The germline gives CDR1 SGHTA, CDR2 FQGNSA. CDR3 amino acids: CASSLSRGLQPQHF. Written as DNA, the CDR3 is TGTGCCAGCAGCCTCAGCAGGGGGCTTCAGCCCCAGCATTTT.

This clone was seen at least ten times. The chain couples TRBV7-9 to TRBJ2-7; 9 positions agree with TRBD2. Germline V gene lookup returns CDR1 SEHNR and CDR2 FQNEAQ (reference sequence). There are 14 residues in the CDR3. J gave up 3 bases and V 5 bases, and 5 bases lay outside the gene matches. CDR3 residues: CASSSSGGNYEQYF. The CDR3 bases are TGTGCCAGCAGCAGTAGCGGGGGAAACTACGAGCAGTACTTC.

J is TRBJ1-5 and V is TRBV30; 9 nucleotides agree with TRBD1. The V segment lost 3 bases and the J segment 6 bases; nucleotides outside the gene matches: 9. The length of the CDR3 is 15 residues. The germline gives CDR1 GTSNPN, CDR2 SVGIG (reference sequence). CDR3 in amino acids: CAWSPDRGNRQPQHF. CDR3 nucleotides: TGTGCCTGGAGCCCGGACAGGGGTAACCGTCAGCCCCAGCATTTT.

The chain employs TRBV24-1 and TRBJ2-1; D is possibly TRBD2 (6 bases). Per the germline V gene, CDR1 is KGHDR and CDR2 is SFDVKD. The CDR3 sequence is 16 residues long. V was trimmed by 1 base and J by 0 bases, leaving 9 bases between them. The chain's CDR3 is CATSDFSEGSYNEQFF. DNA of the CDR3: TGTGCCACCAGTGATTTTTCGGAGGGCTCCTACAATGAGCAGTTCTTC.

The genes are TRBV7-2 and TRBJ1-3, with D maybe TRBD1 (5 bases). Germline CDR1 SGHTA, CDR2 FQGNSA. This CDR3 is 14 amino acids long. Trimming took 5 bases from V and 4 from J, leaving 12 bases between them. The CDR3 coding sequence is TGTGCCAGCAGCATCGGGACTTCGGGAAACACCATATATTTT. Protein product: CASSIGTSGNTIYF.

This clone was picked up one time. The CDR3 DNA sequence: TGTGCCAGCAGCGTGGACGTTGCGGGAAGCTATGGCTACACCTTC. It translates to CASSVDVAGSYGYTF. The chain combines TRBV9 with TRBJ1-2, with no clear D. Per germline, CDR1 SGDLS and CDR2 YYNGEE. Between the trimmed V and J ends, which lost 2 bases and 4 bases, there was a span of 15 bases. The CDR3 loop spans 15 amino acids. Variable domain in full (rest from reference TRBV9 and TRBJ1-2): DSGVTQTPKHLITATGQRVTLRCSPRSGDLSVYWYQQSLDQGLQFLIQYYNGEERAKGNILERFSAQQFPDLHSELNLSSLELGDSALYFCASSVDVAGSYGYTFGSGTRLTVV.

As DNA, the CDR3 is TGTGCCATCAGGACCGGGACAGGGGTGGAGCAGTACTTC. It encodes CAIRTGTGVEQYF. The chain recombines TRBV10-3 with TRBJ2-7; 10 bases match TRBD1. J was trimmed by 7 bases and V by 6 bases; bases with no gene match: 6. Germline CDR1 and CDR2: ENHRY and SYGVKD. The CDR3 sequence is 13 residues long.

The chain has TRBV5-1 and TRBJ2-7, with TRBD1 matching 8 bases. Germline values: CDR1 SGHRS, CDR2 YFSETQ. V was pared by 4 bases and J by 4 bases, with 10 bases of the junction left unmatched. The CDR3 loop spans 15 amino acids. CDR3 amino acids: CASSAQGASSYEQYF. The CDR3 DNA reads TGCGCCAGCAGCGCCCAGGGGGCGAGTTCTTACGAGCAGTACTTC. Combining the CDR3 with reference TRBV5-1 and TRBJ2-7 gives the whole variable domain KAGVTQTPRYLIKTRGQQVTLSCSPISGHRSVSWYQQTPGQGLQFLFEYFSETQRNKGNFPGRFSGRQFSNSRSEMNVSTLELGDSALYLCASSAQGASSYEQYFGPGTRLTVT.

The V and J genes are TRBV6-5 and TRBJ1-1; 11 bases line up with TRBD1. The CDR3 runs 13 residues. V lost 6 bases and J lost 10; bases outside the gene matches: 7. The germline V gene encodes CDR1 MNHEY and CDR2 SVGAGI. In nucleotides, the CDR3 is TGTGCCAGCAGGGACAGGGGGCGAATTGTAGCTTTCTTT. Its translation: CASRDRGRIVAFF.